Below are 10 T cell receptor beta chains sequenced from a single sample in a study of T cell responses to AZD1222 COVID-19 vaccine. Profiling relied on immunoSEQ multiplex PCR, and the TCRdb table lists in-frame clones only, not all of them. The sample contains around 200,000 clones, approximately 91% of which appear only once. The starting material was peripheral blood, obtained on day 0 of AZD1222 vaccination. The receptors shown here come from an adult in good health.

Details on this clone: The same CDR3 arises from other DNA sequences in this sample as well. V usage is TRBV9 and J usage is TRBJ2-1; 8 bases line up with TRBD2. V lost 0 bases and J lost 1; bases outside the gene matches: 0. The length of the CDR3 is 15 residues. Germline V gives CDR1 SGDLS, CDR2 YYNGEE. The CDR3 DNA is TGTGCCAGCAGCGTAGCGGGGGGGTCCTACAATGAGCAGTTCTTC. This translates into CASSVAGGSYNEQFF. The complete variable domain, with remaining parts taken from reference TRBV9 and TRBJ2-1, reads DSGVTQTPKHLITATGQRVTLRCSPRSGDLSVYWYQQSLDQGLQFLIQYYNGEERAKGNILERFSAQQFPDLHSELNLSSLELGDSALYFCASSVAGGSYNEQFFGPGTRLTVL.

This chain uses TRBV7-6 with TRBJ1-6; D remains ambiguous. Germline V gene data show CDR1 as SGHVS and CDR2 as FNYEAQ. Trimming took off 5 bases at V and 8 bases at J, with 16 bases between the two ends. This CDR3 comprises 15 residues. In nucleotides, the CDR3 is TGTGCCAGCAGCCCCGTAATCGGCAGAGATTCACCCCTCCACTTT. Translation gives CASSPVIGRDSPLHF.

This clone was observed a handful of times. The gene calls are TRBV11-3 and TRBJ1-1; D may be TRBD1 (6 bases). Germline V gives CDR1 SGHNT, CDR2 YENEEA. V lost 7 bases, J lost 6 bases, and 21 bases lay in between. There are 15 residues in the CDR3. The DNA of the CDR3 is TGTGCCAGCAAACACCCAGGGGATGTATTGGCTGAAGCTTTCTTT. This codes for CASKHPGDVLAEAFF. The full variable domain, in which reference TRBV11-3 and TRBJ1-1 provide the parts outside the CDR3, is EAGVVQSPRYKIIEKKQPVAFWCNPISGHNTLYWYLQNLGQGPELLIRYENEEAVDDSQLPKDRFSAERLKGVDSTLKIQPAELGDSAVYLCASKHPGDVLAEAFFGQGTRLTVV.

The chain has TRBV5-5 and TRBJ2-3, with 15 bases lining up with TRBD2. CDR1 SGHKS and CDR2 YYEKEE come from the germline V gene (reference sequence). This CDR3 comprises 16 residues. With 7 bases clipped from V and 2 bases from J, the junction kept 5 bases outside the gene matches. The CDR3 DNA reads as TGTGCCAGCTCGGGACTAGCGGGGGGCCCCACAGATACGCAGTATTTT. It encodes CASSGLAGGPTDTQYF.

The sample holds a few counts of this clone. This chain links TRBV27 with TRBJ1-6, with D possibly matching TRBD1 (5 bases). Trimming removed 3 bases at V and 7 bases at J, with 10 bases between. From germline, CDR1 is MNHEY and CDR2 SMNVEV (reference sequence). The CDR3 spans 14 residues. The CDR3 reads CASSFIRENSPLHF. The CDR3 bases are TGTGCCAGCAGTTTTATCAGGGAAAATTCACCCCTCCACTTT.

This sequence joins TRBV7-3 and TRBJ2-2, with D hard to call. The V end was cut by 2 bases, the J end by 3 bases, with 13 bases between. Germline values: CDR1 SGHTA, CDR2 FQGTGA. This CDR3 spans 16 amino acids. The CDR3 here is CASSLVSRFDTGELFF. CDR3 bases: TGTGCCAGCAGCTTAGTGTCGAGATTTGACACCGGGGAGCTGTTTTTT.

The J gene is TRBJ2-7, the V gene TRBV9; D perhaps matches TRBD1 (6 bases). V lost 4 bases and J lost 6, with 20 bases in between. The germline V gene encodes CDR1 SGDLS and CDR2 YYNGEE. This CDR3 has 15 amino acids. This CDR3 is CASSPSQGSAREQYF. The CDR3 DNA sequence: TGTGCCAGCAGCCCCTCGCAGGGGTCGGCCCGCGAGCAGTACTTC. The variable domain in full, with the rest retrieved from reference TRBV9 and TRBJ2-7, is DSGVTQTPKHLITATGQRVTLRCSPRSGDLSVYWYQQSLDQGLQFLIQYYNGEERAKGNILERFSAQQFPDLHSELNLSSLELGDSALYFCASSPSQGSAREQYFGPGTRLTVT.

This chain joins TRBV4-2 and TRBJ2-2; D possibly corresponds to TRBD2 (6 bases). Germline V gene sequence: CDR1 LGHNA, CDR2 YNFKEQ. The CDR3 runs to 18 residues. V shed 1 base and J shed 0 bases, with 15 bases lying between them. The chain's CDR3 is CASSQVSGGVANTGELFF. In nucleotides, the CDR3 is TGTGCCAGCAGCCAAGTTTCGGGCGGGGTTGCGAACACCGGGGAGCTGTTTTTT.

This chain connects TRBV10-3 to TRBJ2-7; 9 bases agree with TRBD2. The V gene's germline CDR1 is ENHRY and CDR2 SYGVKD. This CDR3 comprises 17 residues. V lost 1 base and J lost 2; bases outside the gene matches: 9. The CDR3 region is CAISEFLAGTIPYEQYF. The CDR3, as DNA: TGTGCCATCAGTGAGTTTCTAGCGGGGACCATTCCCTACGAGCAGTACTTC.

The chain couples TRBV27 to TRBJ2-3; no definite D call. Germline CDR1 reads MNHEY; CDR2 reads SMNVEV (reference sequence). Between the trimmed V and J ends, which lost 6 bases and 2 bases, there was a span of 6 bases. This CDR3 spans 12 amino acids. CDR3 DNA: TGTGCCAGCAGCCCCTACACAGATACGCAGTATTTT. This codes for CASSPYTDTQYF.